Listed below are T cell receptor beta chains from one sample, sequenced in a study of blood T cell repertoires in COVID-19. Measured with immunoSEQ multiplex PCR; TCRdb has only the in-frame clones, and not every one. Here the sample spans about 210,000 clones, 92% being singletons. The specimen sequenced was peripheral blood. These receptors all stem from a man in his thirties or forties with acute or convalescent COVID-19. Each CDR3 is given without its conserved first and last residue.

j_call v_call cdr3_aa
TRBJ2-1 TRBV11-2 ASSLERLAGGSSYNEQF
TRBJ1-5 TRBV6-5 ASRDRVAQPQH
TRBJ1-2 TRBV11-1 ASSQRQASTGYT
TRBJ1-1 TRBV6-5 ASNQILQGTEAF
TRBJ2-3 TRBV27 ASSLAGALTDTQY
TRBJ2-1 TRBV5-4 ASSPWTSSNEQF
TRBJ1-4 TRBV9 ASSVKDTPLLNEKLF
TRBJ2-3 TRBV6-5 ASSNLGDRTDTQY
TRBJ2-7 TRBV11-3 ASSRGGGGADEQY
TRBJ1-2 TRBV7-2 ASSSQVTVNYGYT
TRBJ2-5 TRBV5-1 ASSWGLAEGETQY
TRBJ1-1 TRBV4-1 ASSQDTGNTEAF
TRBJ2-5 TRBV14 ASSPGGLQETQY
TRBJ2-7 TRBV2 ASSQLSEQY
TRBJ1-1 TRBV6-5 ASHYTGGGTEAF
TRBJ2-5 TRBV2 ASSQGLAGQETQY
TRBJ2-3 TRBV4-1 ASSQDRLGTQY
TRBJ2-1 TRBV5-1 ASSSPTGTSGNLVHNEQF
TRBJ2-7 TRBV6-5 ASRQGFEQY
TRBJ2-4 TRBV9 ASSATGGKNIQY
TRBJ1-1 TRBV6-6 ASSITGYDTEAF
TRBJ2-7 TRBV3-1/TRBV3-2 ASSTSGGNSYEQY
TRBJ2-7 TRBV27 ASSLGLFYEQY
TRBJ1-5 TRBV2 ASTPGEAQPQH
TRBJ1-1 TRBV28 ASSFLRGAF
TRBJ1-1 TRBV5-5 ASNGESTQASRAF
TRBJ2-3 TRBV2 ASNPTGVGTDTQY
TRBJ2-3 TRBV7-6 ASSLNGEATDTQY
TRBJ1-5 TRBV19 ASSNLVRNQPQH
TRBJ2-2 TRBV18 ASSPTSTGELF
TRBJ2-3 TRBV3-1/TRBV3-2 ASSQEIGTRDTQY
TRBJ2-7 TRBV4-1 ASSQASRTSSGEQY
TRBJ2-7 TRBV6-6 ASSAERGGILEQY
TRBJ2-5 TRBV9 ASSSTGGQETQY
TRBJ2-7 TRBV10-3 AISDLQGVEQY
TRBJ2-7 TRBV28 ASSLGRVEEQY
TRBJ2-2 TRBV12-3/TRBV12-4 ASSFKGGGELF
TRBJ1-6 TRBV6-5 ASSNFQGAHSPLH
TRBJ1-2 TRBV23-1 ASSQGNGGYT
TRBJ1-5 TRBV4-1 ASSQTPASSNQPQH
TRBJ2-7 TRBV4-2 ASSRGLAGEGEQY
TRBJ1-2 TRBV6-4 ASSPDRTNYGYT
TRBJ1-2 TRBV9 ASSVGGQGNGYT
TRBJ2-3 TRBV21-1 ASSPSDTQY
TRBJ2-6 TRBV6-6 ASTLGGSGANVLT
TRBJ1-5 TRBV19 ASRDSEVSQPQH
TRBJ2-7 TRBV7-9 ASSSPINRAGDPYEQY
TRBJ1-2 TRBV29-1 SVGVGDRGGYT
TRBJ2-5 TRBV4-1 ASSQDPSGGPQETQY
TRBJ2-1 TRBV7-3 ASSPSGSPYNEQF
TRBJ1-6 TRBV7-9 ASSSQGWDSPLH
TRBJ1-5 TRBV18 ASSPRDRVQPQH
TRBJ1-4 TRBV30 AWSGDSAGRDEKLF